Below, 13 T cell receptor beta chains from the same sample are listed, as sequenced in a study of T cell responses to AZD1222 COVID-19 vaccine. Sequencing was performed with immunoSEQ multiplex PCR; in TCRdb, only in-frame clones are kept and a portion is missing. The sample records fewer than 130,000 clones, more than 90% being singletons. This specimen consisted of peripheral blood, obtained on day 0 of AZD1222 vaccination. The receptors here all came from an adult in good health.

The CDR3 here is CAWTQQSSGNTIYF. The CDR3 DNA reads TGTGCCTGGACCCAACAGAGCTCTGGAAACACCATATATTTT. The chain links TRBV30 to TRBJ1-3, with D unresolved. Germline CDR1 reads GTSNPN; CDR2 reads SVGIG (reference sequence). V was clipped by 4 bases and J by 0 bases, with 10 bases between them. The CDR3 runs 14 residues.

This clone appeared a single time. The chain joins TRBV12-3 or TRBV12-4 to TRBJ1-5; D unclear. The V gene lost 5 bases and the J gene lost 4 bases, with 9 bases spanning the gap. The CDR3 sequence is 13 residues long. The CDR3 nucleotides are TGTGCCAGCAGTACAAGGAATAATCAGCCCCAGCATTTT. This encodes CASSTRNNQPQHF.

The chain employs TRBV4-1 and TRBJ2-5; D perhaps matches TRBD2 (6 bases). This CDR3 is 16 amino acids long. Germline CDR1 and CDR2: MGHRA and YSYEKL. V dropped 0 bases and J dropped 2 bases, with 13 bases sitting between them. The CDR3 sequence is CASSQEELALQETQYF. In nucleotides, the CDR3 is TGCGCCAGCAGCCAAGAAGAACTAGCACTTCAAGAGACCCAGTACTTC.

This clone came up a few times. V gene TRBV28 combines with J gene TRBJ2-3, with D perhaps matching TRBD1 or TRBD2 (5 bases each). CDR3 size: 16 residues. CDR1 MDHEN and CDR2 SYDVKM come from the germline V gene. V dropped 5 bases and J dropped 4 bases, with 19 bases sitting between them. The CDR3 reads CASSPGVHLGADTQYF. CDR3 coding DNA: TGTGCCAGCAGTCCCGGGGTACACCTAGGGGCAGATACGCAGTATTTT.

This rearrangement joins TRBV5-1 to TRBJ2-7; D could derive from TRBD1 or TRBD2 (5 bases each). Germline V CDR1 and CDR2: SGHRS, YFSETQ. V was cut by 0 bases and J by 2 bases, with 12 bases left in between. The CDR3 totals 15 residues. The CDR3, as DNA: TGCGCCAGCAGCTTGGCCGGCAGAGGGGCCTACGAGCAGTACTTC. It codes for CASSLAGRGAYEQYF. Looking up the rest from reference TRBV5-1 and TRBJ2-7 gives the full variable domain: KAGVTQTPRYLIKTRGQQVTLSCSPISGHRSVSWYQQTPGQGLQFLFEYFSETQRNKGNFPGRFSGRQFSNSRSEMNVSTLELGDSALYLCASSLAGRGAYEQYFGPGTRLTVT.

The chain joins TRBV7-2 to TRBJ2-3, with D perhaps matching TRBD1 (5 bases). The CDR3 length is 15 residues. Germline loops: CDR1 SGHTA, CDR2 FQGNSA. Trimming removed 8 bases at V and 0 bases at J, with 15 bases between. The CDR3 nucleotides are TGTGCCAGCCCTCAACTTGCAGGGAGCACAGATACGCAGTATTTT. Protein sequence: CASPQLAGSTDTQYF.

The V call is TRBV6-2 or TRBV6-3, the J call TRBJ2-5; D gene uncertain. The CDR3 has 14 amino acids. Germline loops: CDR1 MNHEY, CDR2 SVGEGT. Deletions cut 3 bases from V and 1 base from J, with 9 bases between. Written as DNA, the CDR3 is TGTGCCAGCAGTTATTTACTCTTCCAAGAGACCCAGTACTTC. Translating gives CASSYLLFQETQYF.

The CDR3 spells CAWSAFSGNTIYF. The CDR3 nucleotides read TGTGCCTGGAGTGCCTTCTCTGGAAACACCATATATTTT. The gene calls are TRBV30 and TRBJ1-3, with unresolved D. The CDR3 is 13 amino acids. Germline CDR1 is GTSNPN and CDR2 is SVGIG (reference sequence). With 1 base removed from V and 0 bases from J, the gap between germline ends came to 4 bases.

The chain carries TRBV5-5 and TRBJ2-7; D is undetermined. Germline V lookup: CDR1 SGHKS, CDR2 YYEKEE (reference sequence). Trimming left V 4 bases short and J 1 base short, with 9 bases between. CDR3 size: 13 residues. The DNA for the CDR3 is TGTGCCAGCAGCACCTCCGGGTCCTACGAGCAGTACTTC. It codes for CASSTSGSYEQYF.

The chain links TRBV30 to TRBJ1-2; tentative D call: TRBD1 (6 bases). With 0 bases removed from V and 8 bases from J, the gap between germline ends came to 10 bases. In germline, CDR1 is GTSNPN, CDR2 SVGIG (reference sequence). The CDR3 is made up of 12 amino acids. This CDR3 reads CAWSVQGEGYTF. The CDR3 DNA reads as TGTGCCTGGAGTGTACAGGGTGAAGGCTACACCTTC.

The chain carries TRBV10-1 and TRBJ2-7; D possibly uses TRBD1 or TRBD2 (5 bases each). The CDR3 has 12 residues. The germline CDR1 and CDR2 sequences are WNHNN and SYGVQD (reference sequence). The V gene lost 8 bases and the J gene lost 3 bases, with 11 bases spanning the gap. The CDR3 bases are TGCGCCAGCGGTTCGGGGCGCTACGAGCAGTACTTC. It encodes CASGSGRYEQYF.

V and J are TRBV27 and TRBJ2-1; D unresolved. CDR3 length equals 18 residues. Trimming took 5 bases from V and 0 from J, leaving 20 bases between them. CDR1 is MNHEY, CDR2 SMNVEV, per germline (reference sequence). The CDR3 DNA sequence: TGTGCCAGCAGTAAGCCCCTAGTGAGTCCAAGCTCCTACAATGAGCAGTTCTTC. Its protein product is CASSKPLVSPSSYNEQFF.

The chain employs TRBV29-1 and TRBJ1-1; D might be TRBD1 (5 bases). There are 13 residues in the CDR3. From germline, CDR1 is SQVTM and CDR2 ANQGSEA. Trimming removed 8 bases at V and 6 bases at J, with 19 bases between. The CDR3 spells CSTRPVLGAEAFF. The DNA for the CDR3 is TGCAGCACTCGCCCCGTTCTGGGGGCTGAAGCTTTCTTT.